This section outlines one TCR beta chain sequence together with its context. Its antigen is currently not known. Nothing much larger sits one base from this clone, and base qualities are not available. The data belong to a study of cytomegalovirus exposure and HLA in healthy donors (dated by TCRdb to about 2017). Turning to the overall study: In an earlier analysis of under 600 of the donors, around 300 Gb of sequence data and some 100 million unique TCR beta sequences from about 190 million T cells were reported. An early release covering some 640 HLA-typed donors comprised about 310 gigabases of sequencing data and around 80 million unique TCR sequences. Among the approximately 430 genotyped donors, around 81% belonged to the genetic ancestry cluster associated with self-reported Caucasian donors. The study aimed to test whether cataloging public T cell receptors could reveal signatures of past pathogen exposure. The study used immunosequencing to profile the T cell repertoires of about 670 subjects and linked those repertoires to cytomegalovirus serostatus. Along with the approximately 650-subject first cohort, a separate validation cohort of 120 different subjects was used. High-throughput TCR immunosequencing, statistical association of individual TCRs with disease status, and machine learning were combined to predict cytomegalovirus infection status. A later analysis re-examined previously published TCR beta repertoires from more than 600 donors and added high-resolution HLA genotyping to investigate patterns of TCR occurrence. Rather than using new phenotypic data, the later analysis identified candidate immune exposures from TCR beta sequences and from how often those sequences occurred across donors. In an earlier analysis of several hundred of the donors, high-throughput TCR beta sequencing was used to judge whether each TCR beta V gene segment behaved as functional or pseudogenic. Donor age, sex, ethnicity and CMV serostatus were collected together with the repertoire data. In a later genetic analysis, genome-wide SNP genotypes for about 60% of the 666 donors were used, and that subset was treated as a discovery cohort. All discovery cohort repertoires had been generated using a single sequencing platform. Class I and class II HLA loci were covered by the typing at four-digit resolution. Typing coverage differed by locus: A, B, C, DRB1 and DQB1 were typed in roughly 620-630 donors, DQA1 in 522, DPA1 in 600 to 610, and DPB1 in approximately 450. Roughly five DR-DQ haplotypes were handled as single units for association and clustering, since linkage in the cohort was strong. Among over 350 genotyped donors of the cohort, an average of 235,054 unique TCR beta nucleotide sequences were sequenced per donor, roughly 18% of them non-productive. General findings and caveats noted by the study authors: CMV serostatus was the only immune exposure information available for the cohort. The study gave a list of under 200 TCR beta chains associated with cytomegalovirus. According to the authors, the approach could potentially be generalized to other disease states and immunological phenotypes. In a later analysis, several top co-occurrence clusters were reported to appear linked to parvovirus B19, influenza, CMV and Epstein-Barr virus. At a false discovery rate of 0.05, a later analysis linked 16,951 TCR beta sequences to specific HLA alleles. Strong co-occurrence of HLA alleles, especially DR and DQ, made assigning TCR associations to individual alleles difficult. Because some donors lacked HLA typing at each locus, the association tests relied only on the typed subset. A few of the identified cytomegalovirus-associated TCR beta chains were confirmed in vitro to be specific for cytomegalovirus antigens. A cluster of highly shared sequence variants was judged likely to represent a technical artifact of the sequencing pipeline. A later genetic analysis associated a missense DCLRE1C variant with V-gene and J-gene trimming of TCR beta chains, and an independent cohort replicated the association. In a later analysis, most CMV-associated TCR beta chains were found to appear HLA-restricted, with HLA associations seemingly driven largely by CMV exposure. A later analysis found that HLA-associated TCR beta chains were more clonally expanded and had lower generation probabilities than equally common non-associated chains. Most TCR sequences were observed very rarely across donors, whereas some public TCRs were present in many individuals. Sequencing depth was assumed to be roughly uniform across donors in the presence/absence analyses, though that assumption may not hold. Correlated functional status among segregating V segments might reflect linkage disequilibrium, but an unknown experimental factor could not be ruled out. A further reported finding was that TCR beta sequences accurately predicted the HLA-A and HLA-B alleles for most subjects in the first cohort. In this cohort, only TCR beta chains were sequenced, and detectable features were limited by the absence of alpha or paired-chain data. A later genetic analysis reported fewer N-insertions in productive TCRs among donors in an Asian-associated ancestry cluster than the roughly 690-donor mean. The earlier analysis of 587 of the donors excluded 15 to 20 rarely observed V segments, including chromosome 9 orphons, because counts were too low. An earlier analysis of approximately 570 of the donors showed that most TCR beta V segments appeared in productive rearrangements either about 90% or about 30% of the time, which broadly matched IMGT annotations. The classifier was reported to diagnose cytomegalovirus status with high specificity and sensitivity in both the original cohort and the validation cohort. In a later analysis, TCR association rates were found to vary across HLA loci, with the most associated TCRs seen for DRB1 alleles and the fewest for HLA-C alleles.

In total, roughly 670 healthy bone marrow donors made up the cohort. Cohort members were all nominally healthy when sampled, although unrecorded immune exposures were likely present. The donor tested CMV seronegative, placing the donor among the 350 to 400 seronegative members of the cohort. A peripheral blood sample was collected from each donor, and TCR beta sequencing was performed on peripheral blood mononuclear cells. Genomic DNA extraction from the blood cell samples was performed with the Qiagen DNeasy Blood Extraction Kit. Libraries were built with the immunoSEQ multiplex PCR assay. The multiplex PCR relied on a mix of 60 forward primers for TCR Vbeta segments and 13 reverse primers for TCR Jbeta segments. Amplification of the CDR3 region of rearranged TCR beta genes was performed with a multiplex PCR assay on genomic DNA. Amplified TCR beta libraries were sequenced as 87-base-pair reads on the Illumina HiSeq System. Regarding the original processing steps: Across the 640 or so repertoires, a later analysis counted 75 million to 90 million unique TCR beta chains, around 11 million of which were shared by at least two donors. A nearest-neighbor algorithm error-corrected the raw reads and collapsed the reads into unique sequences, merging closely related sequences to remove PCR and sequencing errors. Alignment of CDR3 sequences to IMGT reference sequences was used to assign V, D and J gene segments. For a sequence to be retained, at least a six-nucleotide match to both a V gene segment and a J gene segment was required. Rearrangements were called productive when the CDR3 lacked stop codons and stayed in frame with V and J; all others were non-productive. Following IMGT convention, CDR3 was defined as the stretch from the second conserved V-encoded cysteine to the conserved J-encoded phenylalanine. The earlier analysis of about 610 of the donors excluded sequences that lacked an unambiguous match to a single V gene segment. An earlier analysis of just under 600 of the donors called V segments functional above 56.7% productive rearrangements and segregating when the between-donor standard deviation exceeded 5%. A statistical classification framework was developed to diagnose cytomegalovirus status using the catalog of TCR beta chain sequences. In a later analysis, V and J genes were assigned by comparing TCR nucleotide sequences against IMGT/GENE-DB human TR gene sequences. The TCRdist pipeline was used in a later analysis to assign CDR3 sequences and most-parsimonious VDJ recombination scenarios. In a later analysis, every TCR beta chain was defined by the combination of its CDR3 amino acid sequence and its V-gene family, and reads without a unique V-gene family were dropped. A later analysis removed roughly 590 highly shared, low-generation-probability nucleotide sequences to deal with suspected cross-contamination and a sequencing artifact. A later analysis calculated a clonal expansion index for each public chain from normalized within-repertoire ranks of inferred template counts. A later analysis computed generation probabilities with a VDJ recombination model fitted to out-of-frame rearrangements, and checked the results against IGoR. In a later analysis, hypergeometric tests were used to score TCR-TCR, TCR-HLA and TCR-CMV co-occurrence, with a repertoire-size bias correction applied to TCR pairs. A later analysis estimated false discovery rates by permuting HLA or CMV assignments 20 times. In a later analysis, co-occurring TCRs were grouped with DBSCAN, and TCRdist sequence similarity was added when clustering was performed within HLA-allele-positive subsets. Repertoires with fewer than 30,000 or more than 120,000 public chains, plus five repertoires with anomalous nucleotide sharing, were excluded from co-occurrence clustering. TCRdb obtained this table from immuneACCESS and retained in-frame rearrangements with V and J assigned. These tables miss some clones; where compared with another copy, unresolved V genes account for less than half of the shortfall, and the remainder is unexplained. D and trimming come from the DNA, and the V and J calls and clone size come from that table. A total of about 250,000 clones appear in this sample, 80% of them only once. Roughly 0.3% of the sample goes to the ten largest clones.

Sequencing was carried out using PBMCs. This receptor was taken from a girl aged 2 to 9 in good health and CMV-seronegative.

The nucleotides are TGTGCCTGGAGTCGCGTCCCCAACTATGGCTACACCTTC. Protein translation: CAWSRVPNYGYTF. The chain links TRBV30 with TRBJ1-2; the D gene is not confidently resolved. Taken from cysteine to phenylalanine, the CDR3 has 13 residues. Here the CDR3 DNA is all that survives: 39 bases in frame from base 1. The germline V gene encodes CDR1 GTSNPN and CDR2 SVGIG (reference sequence). V is shortened by 2 bases, J by 2 bases, and the region joining them spans 9 bases.